This T cell receptor (beta chain) was identified during a study of blood T cells in healthy people across ages. The CDR3 sequence is 14 residues long. V gave up 4 bases and J gave up 3 bases; unmatched junction bases: 2. The germline V gene has CDR1 SGHVS and CDR2 FQNEAQ. Donation came from healthy Caucasian individuals in Russia who were aged 6 to 90. Each donor's blood draw was approximately 10 milliliters of peripheral blood. The second PCR ran roughly 6 to 11 cycles with a sample-barcoded 5' primer and J-beta primers. Each TCR beta cDNA got a 12-nucleotide random molecular identifier. TCRdb reprocessed the 5' RACE reads with MiXCR, giving one entry per CDR3 protein. The data contain 1.8 million or so distinct CDR3 sequences, roughly two fifths of them singletons.

The TCR was taken from a human donor in good health. This chain connects TRBV7-8 to TRBJ1-5, with TRBD1 matching 8 bases. What was sequenced was blood. CDR3 region: CASSWTGLNQPQHF. As DNA, the CDR3 is TGTGCCAGCAGCTGGACAGGGCTCAATCAGCCCCAGCATTTT.